This T cell receptor beta chain stems from a study of blood T cell repertoires in COVID-19. Produced via immunoSEQ multiplex PCR; TCRdb's table is partial and in-frame only. The top ten clones hold 6.3% of a sample with 84,000 or so clones, approximately 92% of them seen once. Germline V gene data show CDR1 as LNHDA and CDR2 as SQIVND (reference sequence). V was cut by 7 bases and J by 1 base, with 20 bases left in between. The CDR3 covers 17 residues. The source is a woman aged 60-75 years with active COVID-19. Sequenced input: peripheral blood. This chain links TRBV19 with TRBJ1-5; D is ambiguous. The CDR3 coding sequence is TGTGCCAGTATCGATCGGAGGGCACCGTTCAGCAATCAGCCCCAGCATTTT. This sequence encodes CASIDRRAPFSNQPQHF. The complete variable domain, with remaining parts taken from reference TRBV19 and TRBJ1-5, reads DGGITQSPKYLFRKEGQNVTLSCEQNLNHDAMYWYRQDPGQGLRLIYYSQIVNDFQKGDIAEGYSVSREKKESFPLTVTSAQKNPTAFYLCASIDRRAPFSNQPQHFGDGTRLSIL.